This T cell receptor beta chain was recorded in a study of a mutant IDH1 vaccine in newly diagnosed glioma. Study-wide points: Seemingly, pseudoprogression had no relation to changes in the top peripheral T cell clonotypes.

Germline CDR1 is SQVTM and CDR2 is ANQGSEA. CDR3 length: 11 amino acids. Trimming took 3 bases from V and 7 from J, leaving 6 bases between them. Documented time point: week 11, during vaccination. The content of each vaccine dose was 300 ug of mutant IDH1 20-mer peptide, and topical imiquimod accompanied it. Points on this clone: Its specificity is unknown.

Generated by immunoSEQ multiplex PCR, the TCRdb table keeps only in-frame clones and is missing some. The table includes fewer than 35,000 clones, roughly 78% detected once. This sample comprised PBMCs, obtained from a glioma patient whose treatment included an IDH1 peptide vaccine. The sequence derives from a man younger than 45 with glioma. The chain recombines TRBV29-1 with TRBJ2-2; D is uncertain. The CDR3 loop is CSVDGVGELFF. The CDR3 nucleotides are TGCAGCGTTGACGGAGTCGGGGAGCTGTTTTTT.